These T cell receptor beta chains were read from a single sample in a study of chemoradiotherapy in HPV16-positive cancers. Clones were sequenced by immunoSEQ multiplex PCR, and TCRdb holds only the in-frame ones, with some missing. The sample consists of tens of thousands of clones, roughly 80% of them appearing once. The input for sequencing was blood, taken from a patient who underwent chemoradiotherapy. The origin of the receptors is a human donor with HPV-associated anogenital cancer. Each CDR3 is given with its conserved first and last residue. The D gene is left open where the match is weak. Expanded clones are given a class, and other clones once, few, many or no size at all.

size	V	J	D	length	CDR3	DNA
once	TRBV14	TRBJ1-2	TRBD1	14	CASSHPDRGRGYTF	TGTGCCAGCAGCCATCCGGACAGGGGCCGGGGCTACACCTTC
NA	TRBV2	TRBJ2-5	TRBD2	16	CASSAVGGGARETQYF	TGTGCCAGCAGTGCGGTTGGCGGGGGGGCCCGTGAGACCCAGTACTTC
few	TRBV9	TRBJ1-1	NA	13	CASSVMSGTEAFF	TGTGCCAGCAGCGTAATGTCGGGGACTGAAGCTTTCTTT
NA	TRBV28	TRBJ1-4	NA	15	CASSPIEGNDEKLFF	TGTGCCAGCAGCCCAATCGAGGGGAACGATGAAAAACTGTTTTTT
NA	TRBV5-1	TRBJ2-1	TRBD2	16	CASSLLLAGRGDEQFF	TGCGCCAGCAGCCTCTTACTAGCGGGGCGGGGCGATGAGCAGTTCTTC
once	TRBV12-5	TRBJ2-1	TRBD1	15	CASGFPGQGLNEQFF	TGTGCTAGTGGTTTTCCGGGACAGGGTTTGAATGAGCAGTTCTTC
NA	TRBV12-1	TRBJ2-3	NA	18	CASSPPGTTPRDTDTQYF	TGTGCCAGCAGCCCGCCAGGAACGACCCCGCGGGACACAGATACGCAGTATTTT
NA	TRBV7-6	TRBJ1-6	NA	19	CASSAIRRRTSSYNSPLHF	TGTGCCAGCAGCGCCATCCGGCGGCGGACTAGCTCCTATAATTCACCCCTCCACTTT
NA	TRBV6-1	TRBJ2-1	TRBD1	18	CASSGHSGTGGSYNEQFF	TGTGCCAGCAGTGGACACTCCGGGACAGGGGGCTCATACAATGAGCAGTTCTTC
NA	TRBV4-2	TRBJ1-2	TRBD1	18	CASSQESVGGQVNYGYTF	TGTGCCAGCAGCCAAGAATCAGTGGGAGGACAGGTTAACTATGGCTACACCTTC
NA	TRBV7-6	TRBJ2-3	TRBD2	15	CASSQTSGGAGTQYF	TGTGCCAGCAGCCAGACTAGCGGGGGGGCTGGTACGCAGTATTTT